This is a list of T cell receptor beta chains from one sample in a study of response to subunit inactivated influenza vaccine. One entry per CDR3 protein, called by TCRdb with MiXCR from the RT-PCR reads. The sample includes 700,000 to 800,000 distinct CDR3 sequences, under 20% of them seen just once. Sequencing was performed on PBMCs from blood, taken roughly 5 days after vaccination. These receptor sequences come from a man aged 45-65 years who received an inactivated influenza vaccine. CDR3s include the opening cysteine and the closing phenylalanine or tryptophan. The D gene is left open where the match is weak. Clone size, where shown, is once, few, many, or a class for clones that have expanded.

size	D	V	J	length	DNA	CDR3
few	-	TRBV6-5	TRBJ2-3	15	TGTGCCAGCAGTTATGAGGCAGGGGGGACAGATACGCAGTATTTT	CASSYEAGGTDTQYF
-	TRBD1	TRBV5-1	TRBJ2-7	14	TGCGCCAGCAGCGGCGGACAGGGAACCTACGAGCAGTACTTC	CASSGGQGTYEQYF
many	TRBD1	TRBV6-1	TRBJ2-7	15	TGTGCCAGCAGTCGTGACAGGGGGAGCTCCTACGAGCAGTACTTC	CASSRDRGSSYEQYF
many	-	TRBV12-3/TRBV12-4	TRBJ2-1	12	TGTGCCAGCAGTTTTATCACGAATGAGCAGTTCTTC	CASSFITNEQFF
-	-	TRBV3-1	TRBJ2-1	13	TGTGCCAGCAGCCAATCAGGGTTCGATGAGCAGTTCTTC	CASSQSGFDEQFF
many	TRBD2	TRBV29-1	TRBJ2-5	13	TGCAGCGTACGACCGCGGGGGATCGAGACCCAGTACTTC	CSVRPRGIETQYF
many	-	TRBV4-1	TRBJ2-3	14	TGCGCCAGCAGCCAAGTTATCTCCACAGATACGCAGTATTTT	CASSQVISTDTQYF
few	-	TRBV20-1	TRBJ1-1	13	TGCAGTGCTAGGGTCGACGCAAACACTGAAGCTTTCTTT	CSARVDANTEAFF
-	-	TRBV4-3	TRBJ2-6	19	TGCGCCAGCAGCCAAGTAGTAATCGGGATCCGCGCTGGGGCCAACGTCCTGACTTTC	CASSQVVIGIRAGANVLTF
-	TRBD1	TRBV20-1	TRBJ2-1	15	TGCAGTGCCACCGACGGACAGGGGCCCTACAATGAGCAGTTCTTC	CSATDGQGPYNEQFF
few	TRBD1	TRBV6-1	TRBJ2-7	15	TGTGCCAGCAGAAGAGTTGACAGGGGACCCTACGAGCAGTACTTC	CASRRVDRGPYEQYF
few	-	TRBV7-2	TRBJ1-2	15	TGTGCCAGCAGCTTAGCTACAGGGAGTCTTTATGGCTACACCTTC	CASSLATGSLYGYTF
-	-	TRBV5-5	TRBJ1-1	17	TGTGCCAGCAGCCAACAACTCTACAGGGAATGGAACACTGAAGCTTTCTTT	CASSQQLYREWNTEAFF
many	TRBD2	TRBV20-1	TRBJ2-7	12	TGCAGTGCTAAGGCGGGCGGGAGCGAGCAGTACTTC	CSAKAGGSEQYF
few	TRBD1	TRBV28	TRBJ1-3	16	TGTGCCAGCAGTTTGGGGACAGCGAGCTCTGGAAACACCATATATTTT	CASSLGTASSGNTIYF
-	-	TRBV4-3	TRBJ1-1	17	TGCGCCAGCAGCCAAGAGGGGGGCTCCAAGATGAACACTGAAGCTTTCTTT	CASSQEGGSKMNTEAFF
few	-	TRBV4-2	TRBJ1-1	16	TGTGCCAGCAGCCAAGATCGTTGGGGGCTGGACACTGAAGCTTTCTTT	CASSQDRWGLDTEAFF
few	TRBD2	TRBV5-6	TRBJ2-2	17	TGTGCCAGCAGCGAGACTAGCGGGGGCCACTTCACGGGGGAGCTGTTTTTT	CASSETSGGHFTGELFF
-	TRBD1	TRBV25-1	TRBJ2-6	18	TGTGCCAGCAGTGACCACAGGGGGCGTAGCTCTGGGGCCAACGTCCTGACTTTC	CASSDHRGRSSGANVLTF
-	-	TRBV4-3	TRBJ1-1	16	TGCGCCAGCAGCCAAGACTCGGTACGGGGGAACACTGAAGCTTTCTTT	CASSQDSVRGNTEAFF
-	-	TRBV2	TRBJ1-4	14	TGTGCCAGCAGGCGGTCGGCAACTAATGAAAAACTGTTTTTT	CASRRSATNEKLFF
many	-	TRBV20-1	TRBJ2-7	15	TGCAGTGCTAGGGAACCGGGACTCTCCCCCTACGAGCAGTACTTC	CSAREPGLSPYEQYF